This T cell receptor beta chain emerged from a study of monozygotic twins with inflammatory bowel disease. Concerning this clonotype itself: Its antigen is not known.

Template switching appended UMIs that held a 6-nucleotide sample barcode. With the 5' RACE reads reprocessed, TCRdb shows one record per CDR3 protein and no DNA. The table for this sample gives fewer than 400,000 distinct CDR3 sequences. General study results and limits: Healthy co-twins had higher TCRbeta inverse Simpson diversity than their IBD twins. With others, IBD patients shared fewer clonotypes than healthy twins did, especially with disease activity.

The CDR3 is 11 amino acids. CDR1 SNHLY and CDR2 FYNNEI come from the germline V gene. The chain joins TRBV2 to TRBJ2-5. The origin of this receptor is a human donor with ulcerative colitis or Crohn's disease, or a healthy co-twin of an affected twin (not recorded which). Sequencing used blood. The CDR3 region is CASGLLETQYF.